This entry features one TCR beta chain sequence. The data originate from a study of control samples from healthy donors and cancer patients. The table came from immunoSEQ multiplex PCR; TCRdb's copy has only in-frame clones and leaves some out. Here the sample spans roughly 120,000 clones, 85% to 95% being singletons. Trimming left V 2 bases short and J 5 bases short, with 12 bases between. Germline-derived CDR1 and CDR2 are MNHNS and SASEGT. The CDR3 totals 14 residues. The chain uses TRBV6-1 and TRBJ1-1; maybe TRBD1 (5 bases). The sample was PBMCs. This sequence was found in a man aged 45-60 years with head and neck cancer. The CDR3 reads CASSERAGSTEAFF. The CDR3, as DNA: TGTGCCAGCAGTGAACGTGCAGGGTCGACTGAAGCTTTCTTT.